A selection of T cell receptor beta chains follows, all from one sample in a study of human T cells and chemical hapten exposure. TCRdb called the RACE reads again in MiXCR, with one record for every CDR3 protein. The sample yields some 80,000 distinct CDR3 sequences, under 14% seen once. The sequences come from whole blood, collected in connection with sensitization to the hapten diphenylcyclopropenone (DPC). The receptors derive from a man aged 18 to 30 with alopecia areata. Some clones in this sample may be carry-over from other donors' samples. The CDR3 runs from the conserved cysteine through the conserved F or W. A D gene is named only where the DNA matches it firmly. Expanded clones get a size class; other rows say once, few or many, or leave the size out.

clone size	V gene	J gene	D gene	CDR3 protein	CDR3 DNA
many	TRBV20-1	TRBJ2-1	TRBD2	CSARDRLASGAHNEQFF	TGCAGTGCTAGAGATCGCCTTGCTAGCGGGGCACACAATGAGCAGTTCTTC
.	TRBV12-3/TRBV12-4	TRBJ2-3	TRBD2	CASNRRGITDTQYF	TGTGCCAGCAATCGGCGGGGGATCACAGATACGCAGTATTTT
.	TRBV6-2/TRBV6-3	TRBJ1-3	.	CASSDAGPGNTIYF	TGTGCCAGCAGTGACGCGGGCCCTGGAAACACCATATATTTT
many	TRBV7-3	TRBJ1-1	TRBD1	CASSLGTGAMNTEAFF	TGTGCCAGCAGCCTGGGGACAGGGGCTATGAACACTGAAGCTTTCTTT
few	TRBV6-4	TRBJ2-1	TRBD2	CASSESGGAVHEQFF	TGTGCCAGCAGTGAAAGCGGGGGGGCAGTCCATGAGCAGTTCTTC
few	TRBV3-1	TRBJ1-5	.	CASSQALGPQHF	TGTGCCAGCAGCCAAGCTCTAGGCCCCCAGCATTTT
few	TRBV6-5	TRBJ2-6	.	CASSYYGSPGANVLTF	TGTGCCAGCAGTTATTACGGGTCCCCTGGGGCCAACGTCCTGACTTTC
.	TRBV5-1	TRBJ2-7	.	CASSLLSTGSYEQYF	TGCGCCAGCAGCTTGTTATCGACAGGCTCCTACGAGCAGTACTTC
many	TRBV7-9	TRBJ1-1	.	CASSLLGGVGTEAFF	TGTGCCAGCAGCTTATTAGGGGGAGTCGGCACTGAAGCTTTCTTT
many	TRBV4-1	TRBJ2-2	.	CASSLREATGELFF	TGCGCCAGCAGCTTACGTGAGGCCACCGGGGAGCTGTTTTTT
few	TRBV7-6	TRBJ2-2	.	CASRLGHSNTGELFF	TGTGCCAGCAGGCTCGGACACTCGAACACCGGGGAGCTGTTTTTT
many	TRBV7-9	TRBJ1-2	.	CASSRVEAYSNYGYTF	TGTGCCAGCAGCCGGGTCGAGGCGTATTCTAACTATGGCTACACCTTC
few	TRBV20-1	TRBJ1-2	.	CSARQEERGYTF	TGCAGTGCTAGACAGGAGGAGAGGGGCTACACCTTC
many	TRBV3-1	TRBJ1-2	.	CASSQENSLYGYTF	TGTGCCAGCAGCCAAGAAAACAGTCTCTATGGCTACACCTTC
.	TRBV11-2	TRBJ2-3	.	CASIERYGISSTDTQYF	TGTGCCAGCATCGAACGTTACGGTATCTCTAGCACAGATACGCAGTATTTT
few	TRBV19	TRBJ2-1	.	CASSIGSDAPQFF	TGTGCCAGTAGTATAGGCAGTGACGCCCCGCAGTTCTTC
.	TRBV7-8	TRBJ2-3	.	CASSLAIGRTDTQYF	TGTGCCAGCAGCTTAGCAATAGGGCGCACAGATACGCAGTATTTT
.	TRBV5-1	TRBJ1-1	.	CASSFSTSNTEAFF	TGCGCCAGCAGCTTTAGTACCTCGAACACTGAAGCTTTCTTT
few	TRBV6-2/TRBV6-3	TRBJ1-5	TRBD1	CASSRDRGHQPQHF	TGTGCCAGCAGTCGGGACAGGGGCCATCAGCCCCAGCATTTT
many	TRBV6-2/TRBV6-3	TRBJ1-6	.	CASSYHGGDNSPLHF	TGTGCCAGCAGTTACCACGGGGGTGATAATTCACCCCTCCACTTT
once	TRBV29-1	TRBJ1-5	TRBD1	CSVRTGVASQPQHF	TGCAGCGTCAGGACAGGGGTGGCAAGTCAGCCCCAGCATTTT
few	TRBV7-3	TRBJ2-3	.	CASSSMGHDTDTQYF	TGTGCCAGCAGCTCCATGGGACACGACACAGATACGCAGTATTTT
many	TRBV6-2/TRBV6-3	TRBJ1-1	.	CASSYSAENTEAFF	TGTGCCAGCAGTTACTCGGCAGAGAACACTGAAGCTTTCTTT
many	TRBV6-2/TRBV6-3	TRBJ2-5	.	CASSYARRETQYF	TGTGCCAGCAGTTACGCCAGGAGAGAGACCCAGTACTTC
many	TRBV9	TRBJ2-2	TRBD2	CASSATSGGAGELFF	TGTGCCAGCAGCGCGACTAGCGGGGGCGCCGGGGAGCTGTTTTTT